This TCR beta chain was identified during a study of cytomegalovirus exposure and HLA in healthy donors. Study-level background: Of the donors genotyped, 300 to 500 in all, around 76% fell in the Caucasian-associated ancestry cluster. Overall study findings and caveats: In vitro, three CMV-associated chains proved specific for CMV antigens.

A remark on this clone: As yet, its antigen is unknown.

The CDR3 is 15 residues long. Trimming removed 4 bases from V and 6 bases from J, with 15 bases in between. Per the germline V gene, CDR1 is MGHRA and CDR2 is YSYEKL. A multiplex PCR was run with 60 Vbeta primers and 13 Jbeta primers. Generated by immunoSEQ multiplex PCR, the TCRdb table keeps only in-frame clones and is missing some. The sample records 100,000 to 120,000 clones, 76% being singletons. Input material: PBMCs. The source of this sequence is a man under 40 in good health and CMV-seropositive. The rearrangement links TRBV4-1 to TRBJ1-4; D is ambiguous. CDR3 residues: CASSLVGRTDEKLFF. In DNA form, the CDR3 reads TGCGCCAGCAGCCTGGTGGGGAGAACAGATGAAAAACTGTTTTTT.